These 30 T cell receptor beta chains came from one sample sequenced in a study of neoadjuvant anti-PD-1 for oral cavity cancer (dated by TCRdb to about 2021). Read against the paper, the sample's time point label means: before neoadjuvant nivolumab. The library was made by the immunoSEQ multiplex PCR assay. TCRdb took this table from immuneACCESS and kept in-frame rearrangements with V and J called. Such tables lack part of the clones; where checked against another copy, unresolved V genes explain under half of the gap, and the rest is unexplained. Counted in this sample were about 7,600 clones; around 49% of them appeared once. Over 9.5% of the sample belongs to the ten largest clones. The sample consisted of tumor tissue, taken before nivolumab (anti-PD-1) treatment. Receptors were obtained from a person between 35 and 79 years old with oral cavity squamous cell carcinoma.

The chain carries TRBV19 and TRBJ2-2; D not resolved. Trimming took 2 bases from V and 3 from J, leaving 10 bases between them. The V gene's germline CDR1 is LNHDA and CDR2 SQIVND (reference sequence). The CDR3 runs to 15 residues. This chain's CDR3 is CASSIWASDTGELFF. The DNA for the CDR3 is TGTGCCAGTAGTATATGGGCCTCCGACACCGGGGAGCTGTTTTTT.

This clone has just a few counts. This chain links TRBV6-1 with TRBJ2-4; TRBD1 agrees at 8 bases. V shed 5 bases and J 0 bases; nucleotides not matched to a gene: 0. Germline CDR1 reads MNHNS; CDR2 reads SASEGT. The CDR3 loop spans 14 amino acids. The DNA of the CDR3 is TGTGCCAGCAGTCAGGGGGCAGCCAAAAACATTCAGTACTTC. Translating it yields CASSQGAAKNIQYF.

The chain recombines TRBV7-6 with TRBJ1-4; tentative D call: TRBD1 (5 bases). Germline V gene lookup returns CDR1 SGHVS and CDR2 FNYEAQ. The length of the CDR3 is 15 residues. The V gene lost 0 bases and the J gene lost 1 base, with 6 bases spanning the gap. The CDR3 coding sequence is TGTGCCAGCAGCTTAGCGACAGTAACTAATGAAAAACTGTTTTTT. This encodes CASSLATVTNEKLFF.

The rearrangement uses TRBV19 and TRBJ1-2; 8 positions match TRBD1. The CDR3 sequence is 14 residues long. Per the germline V gene, CDR1 is LNHDA and CDR2 is SQIVND (reference sequence). The ends lost 7 bases at V and 8 bases at J; junction bases unmatched: 12. CDR3 bases: TGTGCCAGTAAGACCGACGGACAGGGTCAAGGCTACACCTTC. Its translation: CASKTDGQGQGYTF. The whole variable domain, remainder taken from reference TRBV19 and TRBJ1-2, is DGGITQSPKYLFRKEGQNVTLSCEQNLNHDAMYWYRQDPGQGLRLIYYSQIVNDFQKGDIAEGYSVSREKKESFPLTVTSAQKNPTAFYLCASKTDGQGQGYTFGSGTRLTVV.

This clone was seen more than once but under ten times. The chain employs TRBV4-1 and TRBJ2-7, with D perhaps matching TRBD2 (5 bases). This CDR3 spans 17 amino acids. CDR1 is MGHRA and CDR2 is YSYEKL in the germline V gene. The germline V and J ends were trimmed by 5 bases and 2 bases, with 22 bases remaining between them. CDR3 nucleotide sequence: TGCGCCAGCAGCTCCGACGGCGGTCGAGGGAGACCCTACGAGCAGTACTTC. It encodes CASSSDGGRGRPYEQYF.

The rearrangement joins TRBV5-5 to TRBJ2-7; D tentatively reads TRBD1 or TRBD2 (5 bases each). The CDR3 totals 14 residues. Per the germline V gene, CDR1 is SGHKS and CDR2 is YYEKEE (reference sequence). V lost 2 bases and J 3 bases, leaving 12 bases between the germline ends. Here the CDR3 DNA reads TGTGCCAGCAGCTTCCGGGACGGTTTCTACGAGCAGTACTTC. Its protein product is CASSFRDGFYEQYF.

The V call is TRBV11-2, the J call TRBJ2-5, with D perhaps matching TRBD1 (5 bases). V was shortened by 6 bases and J by 5 bases, with 13 bases between the two germline ends. CDR1 and CDR2 from the germline V gene are SGHAT and FQNNGV. The CDR3 extends over 13 amino acids. This chain's CDR3 is CASRAPAGETQYF. The CDR3 region has the DNA TGTGCCAGCAGGGCCCCCGCAGGGGAGACCCAGTACTTC.

This clone was seen a single time. V is TRBV6-6 and J is TRBJ2-7, with 9 bases aligning to TRBD1. Germline V gene lookup returns CDR1 MNHNY and CDR2 SVGAGI (reference sequence). The J segment lost 3 bases and the V segment lost 11 bases, leaving 8 bases of the junction unmatched. The CDR3 totals 13 residues. CDR3: CASGGQGSYEQYF. The CDR3 DNA sequence: TGTGCCTCCGGGGGACAGGGAAGCTACGAGCAGTACTTC.

This rearrangement joins TRBV5-4 to TRBJ2-3, with 7 bases fitting TRBD2. This CDR3 has 13 residues. CDR1 is SGHNT, CDR2 YYREEE, per germline (reference sequence). Trimming removed 2 bases from V and 6 bases from J; junction bases left unmatched: 3. The CDR3 nucleotides are TGTGCCAGCAGCTTTGGGGGGGAGGATACGCAGTATTTT. This translates into CASSFGGEDTQYF. Variable domain in full (rest from reference TRBV5-4 and TRBJ2-3): ETGVTQSPTHLIKTRGQQVTLRCSSQSGHNTVSWYQQALGQGPQFIFQYYREEENGRGNFPPRFSGLQFPNYSSELNVNALELDDSALYLCASSFGGEDTQYFGPGTRLTVL.

The chain combines TRBV7-9 with TRBJ2-1; 8 bases match TRBD1. This CDR3 comprises 12 residues. Germline V gene data show CDR1 as SEHNR and CDR2 as FQNEAQ (reference sequence). CDR3 protein: CATGGDYNEQFF. The DNA of the CDR3 is TGTGCTACAGGGGGAGACTACAATGAGCAGTTCTTC.

The table lists this clone with a few counts. The chain carries TRBV30 and TRBJ1-5; no firm D call. This CDR3 has 12 residues. V shed 7 bases and J shed 3 bases, with 10 bases lying between them. Germline lookup yields CDR1 GTSNPN and CDR2 SVGIG (reference sequence). The CDR3 region is CAYSGPNQPQHF. The CDR3 nucleotides are TGTGCCTATTCAGGTCCCAATCAGCCCCAGCATTTT.

This clone occurred a few times. The same CDR3 also results from other DNA sequences found in this sample. The V call is TRBV11-2, the J call TRBJ2-7; D may be TRBD2 (6 bases). The V end was cut by 5 bases, the J end by 2 bases, with 13 bases between. CDR1 and CDR2 (germline): SGHAT, FQNNGV. This CDR3 contains 14 residues. This chain's CDR3 is CASSPRDWTYEQYF. In DNA form, the CDR3 reads TGTGCCAGCAGCCCCAGGGACTGGACCTACGAGCAGTACTTC.

This chain connects TRBV28 to TRBJ1-4, with D unresolved. Germline lookup yields CDR1 MDHEN and CDR2 SYDVKM. This CDR3 contains 13 residues. Trimming cost V 4 bases and J 8 bases, with 11 bases left between them. The CDR3 is CASSSFQREKLFF. CDR3 sequence (DNA): TGTGCCAGCAGTTCTTTTCAACGGGAAAAACTGTTTTTT.

This clone was picked up a small number of times. The chain couples TRBV29-1 to TRBJ2-2, with D possibly being TRBD2 (6 bases). Germline V lookup: CDR1 SQVTM, CDR2 ANQGSEA. V shed 6 bases and J shed 5 bases, with 19 bases lying between them. This CDR3 comprises 15 residues. In nucleotides, the CDR3 is TGCAGCGTCCATAGGACGTCTGGAGGGACCGGGGAGCTGTTTTTT. This codes for CSVHRTSGGTGELFF.

The chain carries TRBV5-4 and TRBJ2-1; 9 bases fit TRBD2. V was pared by 0 bases and J by 6 bases, with 7 bases of the junction left unmatched. Per germline, CDR1 SGHNT and CDR2 YYREEE (reference sequence). This CDR3 is 16 amino acids long. CDR3: CASSLDSGRGFNEQFF. Here the CDR3 DNA reads TGTGCCAGCAGCTTGGATAGCGGGAGAGGGTTCAATGAGCAGTTCTTC.

In this sample, this clone turned up once. The chain uses TRBV6-1 and TRBJ2-7, with 9 bases lining up with TRBD2. V trimming: 6 bases; J trimming: 4 bases; junction bases outside the gene matches: 7. Germline V gene data show CDR1 as MNHNS and CDR2 as SASEGT. The CDR3 spans 14 residues. Here the CDR3 reads CASSNLAGPYEQYF. The CDR3 DNA sequence: TGTGCCAGCAGCAATCTAGCGGGACCGTACGAGCAGTACTTC.

The chain employs TRBV25-1 and TRBJ2-1; 16 positions match TRBD2. The length of the CDR3 is 16 residues. Germline V gene sequence: CDR1 MGHDK, CDR2 SYGVNS. The V gene end was trimmed by 5 bases and the J gene end by 7 bases; junction bases not matched to a gene: 5. CDR3 sequence: CASSHPGLAGGNEQFF. The CDR3 nucleotides are TGTGCCAGCAGTCACCCGGGACTAGCGGGAGGGAATGAGCAGTTCTTC. Based on the CDR3 plus reference TRBV25-1 and TRBJ2-1, the full variable domain is EADIYQTPRYLVIGTGKKITLECSQTMGHDKMYWYQQDPGMELHLIHYSYGVNSTEKGDLSSESTVSRIRTEHFPLTLESARPSHTSQYLCASSHPGLAGGNEQFFGPGTRLTVL.

J is TRBJ2-5 and V is TRBV19, with 7 bases matching TRBD1. The CDR3 is 16 amino acids. Germline V gene lookup returns CDR1 LNHDA and CDR2 SQIVND (reference sequence). V shed 5 bases, J shed 5 bases, and the junction held 14 bases outside the gene matches. CDR3 region: CASSPRRDRPWETQYF. The CDR3 bases are TGTGCCAGTAGTCCCCGTCGGGACAGACCCTGGGAGACCCAGTACTTC.

In this sample, this clone is medium-sized. This sequence joins TRBV15 and TRBJ1-5, with TRBD1 identical over 7 bases. The trim removed 0 bases at V and 0 bases at J, leaving 5 bases unmatched. Germline CDR1 is LNHNV and CDR2 is YYDKDF (reference sequence). CDR3 length equals 17 residues. This chain's CDR3 is CATSRERDSSSNQPQHF. In nucleotides, the CDR3 is TGTGCCACCAGCAGAGAAAGGGACAGCTCTAGCAATCAGCCCCAGCATTTT.

The rearrangement uses TRBV7-2 and TRBJ2-1, with D perhaps given as TRBD1 or TRBD2 (5 bases each). The CDR3 spans 17 residues. The germline gives CDR1 SGHTA, CDR2 FQGNSA. V shed 5 bases and J shed 5 bases, with 22 bases lying between them. The CDR3, as DNA: TGTGCCAGCAGCCCCCCCCGGGGCTACCTAAACGACAATGAGCAGTTCTTC. Encoded protein: CASSPPRGYLNDNEQFF.

Only a few counts were recorded for this clone. The gene calls are TRBV10-3 and TRBJ2-5; D is undetermined. Trimming removed 0 bases at V and 5 bases at J, with 4 bases between. The CDR3 length is 12 residues. Per the germline V gene, CDR1 is ENHRY and CDR2 is SYGVKD. The CDR3 bases are TGTGCCATCAGTGAGTCGGCGGAGACCCAGTACTTC. It codes for CAISESAETQYF.

This sequence joins TRBV15 and TRBJ2-7, with D possibly matching TRBD2 (5 bases). The CDR3 is made up of 16 amino acids. From germline, CDR1 is LNHNV and CDR2 YYDKDF (reference sequence). Trimming pared 3 bases from V and 6 bases from J, leaving 21 bases between. CDR3 region: CATSSGVGGLRGEQYF. CDR3 DNA sequence: TGTGCCACCAGCAGTGGGGTCGGCGGGCTACGGGGCGAGCAGTACTTC.

The V gene is TRBV15, the J gene TRBJ2-5; D call uncertain. Germline V gene lookup returns CDR1 LNHNV and CDR2 YYDKDF (reference sequence). Deletions cut 3 bases from V and 5 bases from J, with 10 bases between. The CDR3 runs to 13 residues. The CDR3 loop is CATSSRRAETQYF. Here the CDR3 DNA reads TGTGCCACCAGCAGTCGCAGAGCGGAGACCCAGTACTTC.

The chain joins TRBV9 to TRBJ1-5; D is unclear. The germline V gene encodes CDR1 SGDLS and CDR2 YYNGEE. The length of the CDR3 is 15 residues. V shed 2 bases and J shed 1 base, with 10 bases lying between them. The CDR3 nucleotides are TGTGCCAGCAGCGTCGGGGAGGGAAGCAATCAGCCCCAGCATTTT. Protein: CASSVGEGSNQPQHF.

The V and J genes are TRBV28 and TRBJ2-7, with TRBD1 matching over 8 bases. With V trimmed by 6 bases and J by 6 bases, 10 bases remained unmatched. Germline-derived CDR1 and CDR2 are MDHEN and SYDVKM. The CDR3 runs 14 residues. The DNA of the CDR3 is TGTGCCAGCAGCCCCGGACAGGGTTTGAGCGAGCAGTACTTC. Translated: CASSPGQGLSEQYF.

The table lists this clone with a few counts. The gene calls are TRBV7-2 and TRBJ2-3; 10 bases match TRBD2. The CDR3 sequence is 15 residues long. Germline V gives CDR1 SGHTA, CDR2 FQGNSA. V gave up 4 bases and J gave up 0 bases; unmatched junction bases: 1. The CDR3 here is CASSSSGSSTDTQYF. In DNA form, the CDR3 reads TGTGCCAGCAGCTCTAGCGGGAGCAGCACAGATACGCAGTATTTT.

This clone was detected only a few times. This chain uses TRBV19 with TRBJ1-5, with D tentatively TRBD1 (5 bases). Germline CDR1 LNHDA, CDR2 SQIVND (reference sequence). V was trimmed by 7 bases and J by 6 bases, leaving 22 bases between them. There are 16 residues in the CDR3. The CDR3 here is CASNRWTRPFGQPQHF. DNA for the CDR3: TGTGCCAGTAACCGCTGGACACGTCCCTTCGGTCAGCCCCAGCATTTT. The full variable domain, its missing parts supplied by reference TRBV19 and TRBJ1-5, is DGGITQSPKYLFRKEGQNVTLSCEQNLNHDAMYWYRQDPGQGLRLIYYSQIVNDFQKGDIAEGYSVSREKKESFPLTVTSAQKNPTAFYLCASNRWTRPFGQPQHFGDGTRLSIL.

The chain couples TRBV14 to TRBJ2-1; 12 nucleotides match TRBD1. The CDR3 extends over 15 amino acids. Germline loops: CDR1 SGHDN, CDR2 FVKESK. The V segment lost 4 bases and the J segment 12 bases; nucleotides outside the gene matches: 10. In DNA, the CDR3 is TGTGCCAGCAGCCCCCGGGACAGGGGGCTCCCCGGGCAGTTCTTC. It encodes CASSPRDRGLPGQFF.

This chain uses TRBV7-9 with TRBJ2-1, with D perhaps TRBD2 (6 bases). In germline, CDR1 is SEHNR, CDR2 FQNEAQ (reference sequence). The CDR3 totals 13 residues. The V gene lost 7 bases and the J gene lost 7 bases, with 14 bases spanning the gap. CDR3 bases: TGTGCCAGCAAAAACGCGGGGCCTAATGAGCAGTTCTTC. Protein: CASKNAGPNEQFF.

This chain links TRBV28 with TRBJ2-1; possible D gene TRBD2, 5 bases. CDR3 length: 16 residues. Germline V gene data show CDR1 as MDHEN and CDR2 as SYDVKM. V was pared by 7 bases and J by 6 bases, with 22 bases between. CDR3 residues: CASTLGLAPGLNEQFF. CDR3 in DNA: TGTGCCAGCACCTTAGGGCTAGCCCCCGGGCTCAATGAGCAGTTCTTC.